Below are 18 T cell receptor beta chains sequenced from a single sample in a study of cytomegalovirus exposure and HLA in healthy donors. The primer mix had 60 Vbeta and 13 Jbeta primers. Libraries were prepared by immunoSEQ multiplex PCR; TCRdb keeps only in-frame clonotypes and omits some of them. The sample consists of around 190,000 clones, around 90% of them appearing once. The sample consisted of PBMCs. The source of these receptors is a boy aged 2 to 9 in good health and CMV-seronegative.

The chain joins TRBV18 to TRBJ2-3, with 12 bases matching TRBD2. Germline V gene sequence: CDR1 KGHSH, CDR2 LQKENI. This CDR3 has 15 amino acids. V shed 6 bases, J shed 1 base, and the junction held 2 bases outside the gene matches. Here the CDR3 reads CASSRLAGGTDTQYF. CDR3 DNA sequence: TGTGCCAGCTCTCGACTAGCGGGGGGCACAGATACGCAGTATTTT.

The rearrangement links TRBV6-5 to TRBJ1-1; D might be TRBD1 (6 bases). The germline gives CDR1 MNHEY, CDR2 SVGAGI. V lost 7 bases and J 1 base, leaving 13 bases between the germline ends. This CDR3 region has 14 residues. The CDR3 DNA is TGTGCCAGCAATAAACAGGGTGGGAACACTGAAGCTTTCTTT. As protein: CASNKQGGNTEAFF.

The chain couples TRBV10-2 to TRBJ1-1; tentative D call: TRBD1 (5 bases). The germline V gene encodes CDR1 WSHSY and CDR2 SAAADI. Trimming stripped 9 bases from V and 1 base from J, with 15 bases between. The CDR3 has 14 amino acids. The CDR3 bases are TGCGCCAGTAGGAGGGAGGGGAGGAACACTGAAGCTTTCTTT. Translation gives CASRREGRNTEAFF.

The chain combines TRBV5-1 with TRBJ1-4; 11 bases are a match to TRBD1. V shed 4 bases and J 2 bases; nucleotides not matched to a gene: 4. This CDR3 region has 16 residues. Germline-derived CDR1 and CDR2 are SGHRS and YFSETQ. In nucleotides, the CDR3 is TGCGCCAGCAGCCCAGGACAGGGGGCTACTAATGAAAAACTGTTTTTT. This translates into CASSPGQGATNEKLFF.

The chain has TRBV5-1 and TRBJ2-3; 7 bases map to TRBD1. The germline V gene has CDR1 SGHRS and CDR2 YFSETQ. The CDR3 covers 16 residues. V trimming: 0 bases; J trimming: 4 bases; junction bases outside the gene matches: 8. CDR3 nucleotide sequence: TGCGCCAGCAGCTTGGTTTCAGGGGGAGTGGCAGATACGCAGTATTTT. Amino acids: CASSLVSGGVADTQYF.

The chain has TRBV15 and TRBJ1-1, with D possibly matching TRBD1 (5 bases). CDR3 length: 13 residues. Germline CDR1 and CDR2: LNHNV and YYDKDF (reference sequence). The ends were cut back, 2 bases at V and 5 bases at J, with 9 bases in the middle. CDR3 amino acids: CATSRMGGTEAFF. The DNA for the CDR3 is TGTGCCACCAGCAGAATGGGGGGTACTGAAGCTTTCTTT.

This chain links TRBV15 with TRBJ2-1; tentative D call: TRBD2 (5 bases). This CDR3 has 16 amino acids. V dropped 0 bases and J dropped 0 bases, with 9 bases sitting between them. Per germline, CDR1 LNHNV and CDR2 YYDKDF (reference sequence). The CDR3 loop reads CATSRDIGSSYNEQFF. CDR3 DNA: TGTGCCACCAGCAGAGATATAGGGAGCTCCTACAATGAGCAGTTCTTC. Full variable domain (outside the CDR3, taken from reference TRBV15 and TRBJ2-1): DAMVIQNPRYQVTQFGKPVTLSCSQTLNHNVMYWYQQKSSQAPKLLFHYYDKDFNNEADTPDNFQSRRPNTSFCFLDIRSPGLGDTAMYLCATSRDIGSSYNEQFFGPGTRLTVL.

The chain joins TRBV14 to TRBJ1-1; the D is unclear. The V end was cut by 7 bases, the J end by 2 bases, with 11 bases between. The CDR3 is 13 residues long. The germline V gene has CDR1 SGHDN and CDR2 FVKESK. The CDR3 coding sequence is TGTGCCAGCACCTTAAGCCTCAACACTGAAGCTTTCTTT. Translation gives CASTLSLNTEAFF. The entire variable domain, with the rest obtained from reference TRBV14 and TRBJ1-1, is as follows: EAGVTQFPSHSVIEKGQTVTLRCDPISGHDNLYWYRRVMGKEIKFLLHFVKESKQDESGMPNNRFLAERTGGTYSTLKVQPAELEDSGVYFCASTLSLNTEAFFGQGTRLTVV.

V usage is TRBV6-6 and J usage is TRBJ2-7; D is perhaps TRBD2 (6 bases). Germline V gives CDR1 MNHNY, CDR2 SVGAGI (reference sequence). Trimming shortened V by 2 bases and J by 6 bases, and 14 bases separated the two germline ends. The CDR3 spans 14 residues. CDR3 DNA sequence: TGTGCCAGCAGTTACCGAACGCAGGGAGGCGAGCAGTACTTC. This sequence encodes CASSYRTQGGEQYF.

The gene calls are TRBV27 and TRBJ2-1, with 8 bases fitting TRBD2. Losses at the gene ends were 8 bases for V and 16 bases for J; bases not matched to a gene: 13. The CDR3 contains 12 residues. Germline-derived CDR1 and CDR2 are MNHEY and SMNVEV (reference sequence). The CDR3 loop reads CASAKPGLEVFF. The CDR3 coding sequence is TGTGCCAGCGCTAAACCGGGACTAGAGGTTTTCTTC.

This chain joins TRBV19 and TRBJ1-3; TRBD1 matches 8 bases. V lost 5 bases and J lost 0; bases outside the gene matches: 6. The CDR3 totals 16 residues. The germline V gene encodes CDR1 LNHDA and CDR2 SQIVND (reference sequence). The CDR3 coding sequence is TGTGCCAGTAGTTCATACAGGGGGAGCTCTGGAAACACCATATATTTT. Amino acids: CASSSYRGSSGNTIYF.

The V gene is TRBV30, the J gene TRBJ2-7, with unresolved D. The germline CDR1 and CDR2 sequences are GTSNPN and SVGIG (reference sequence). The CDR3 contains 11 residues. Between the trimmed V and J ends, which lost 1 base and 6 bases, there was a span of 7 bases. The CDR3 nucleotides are TGTGCCTGGAGTGCCCCCGGCGAGCAGTACTTC. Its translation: CAWSAPGEQYF.

This CDR3 reads CATSRDLFMDRGSNQPQHF. The CDR3 DNA is TGTGCCACCAGCAGAGATCTTTTTATGGACAGGGGGTCCAATCAGCCCCAGCATTTT. The rearrangement links TRBV15 to TRBJ1-5, with 10 bases lining up with TRBD1. This CDR3 region has 19 residues. The V and J ends lost 0 bases and 3 bases, in that order; junction bases with no gene match: 11. The germline gives CDR1 LNHNV, CDR2 YYDKDF (reference sequence).

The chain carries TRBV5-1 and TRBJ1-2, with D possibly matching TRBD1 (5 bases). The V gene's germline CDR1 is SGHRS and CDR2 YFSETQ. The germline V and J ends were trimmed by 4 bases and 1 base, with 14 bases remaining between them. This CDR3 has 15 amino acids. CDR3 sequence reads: CASSPPLDSNYGYTF. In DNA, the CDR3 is TGCGCCAGCAGCCCCCCTCTAGACAGTAACTATGGCTACACCTTC.

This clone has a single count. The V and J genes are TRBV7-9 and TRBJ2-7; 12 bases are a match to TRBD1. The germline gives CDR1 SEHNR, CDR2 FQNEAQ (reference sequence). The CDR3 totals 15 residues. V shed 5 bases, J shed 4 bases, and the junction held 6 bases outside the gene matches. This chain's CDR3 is CASSTRDRGPYEQYF. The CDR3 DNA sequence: TGTGCCAGCAGCACCAGGGACAGGGGGCCATACGAGCAGTACTTC.

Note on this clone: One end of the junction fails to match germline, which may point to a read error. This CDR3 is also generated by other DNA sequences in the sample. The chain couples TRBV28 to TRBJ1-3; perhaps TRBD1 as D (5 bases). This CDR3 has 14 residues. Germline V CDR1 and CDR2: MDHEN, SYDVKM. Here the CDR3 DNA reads TGTGCCTCTCGGAGGGGCCACTCTGGGAACACCATATATTTT. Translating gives CASRRGHSGNTIYF.

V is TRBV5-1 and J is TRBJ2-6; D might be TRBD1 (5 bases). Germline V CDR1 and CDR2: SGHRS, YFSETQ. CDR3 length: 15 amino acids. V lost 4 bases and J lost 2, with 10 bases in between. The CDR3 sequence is CASSLTGTGANVLTF. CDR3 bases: TGCGCCAGCAGCCTAACAGGAACTGGGGCCAACGTCCTGACTTTC. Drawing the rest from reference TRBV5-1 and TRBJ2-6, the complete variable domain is KAGVTQTPRYLIKTRGQQVTLSCSPISGHRSVSWYQQTPGQGLQFLFEYFSETQRNKGNFPGRFSGRQFSNSRSEMNVSTLELGDSALYLCASSLTGTGANVLTFGAGSRLTVL.

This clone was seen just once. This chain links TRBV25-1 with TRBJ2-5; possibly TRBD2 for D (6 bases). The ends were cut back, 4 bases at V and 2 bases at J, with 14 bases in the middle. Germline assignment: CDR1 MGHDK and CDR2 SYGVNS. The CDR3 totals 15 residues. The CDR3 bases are TGTGCCAGCAGTGGGCGGGACGGTGGGCAAGAGACCCAGTACTTC. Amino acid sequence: CASSGRDGGQETQYF. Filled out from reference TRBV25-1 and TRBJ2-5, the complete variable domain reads EADIYQTPRYLVIGTGKKITLECSQTMGHDKMYWYQQDPGMELHLIHYSYGVNSTEKGDLSSESTVSRIRTEHFPLTLESARPSHTSQYLCASSGRDGGQETQYFGPGTRLLVL.